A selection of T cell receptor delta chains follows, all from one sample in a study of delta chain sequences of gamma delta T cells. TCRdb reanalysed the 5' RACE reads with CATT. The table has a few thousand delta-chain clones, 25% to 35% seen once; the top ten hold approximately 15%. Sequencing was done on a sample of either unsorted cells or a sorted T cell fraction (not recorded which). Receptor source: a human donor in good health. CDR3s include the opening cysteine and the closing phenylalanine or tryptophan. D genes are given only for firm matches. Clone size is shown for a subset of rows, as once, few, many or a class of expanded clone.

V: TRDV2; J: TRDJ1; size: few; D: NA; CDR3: CACDTVGIAKGYTDKLIF; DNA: TGTGCCTGTGACACCGTCGGGATAGCGAAGGGGTACACCGATAAACTCATCTTT
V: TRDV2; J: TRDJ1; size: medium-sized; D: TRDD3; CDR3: CACDGILGDTRRRTDKLIF; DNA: TGTGCCTGTGACGGAATACTGGGGGATACGCGGAGAAGAACCGATAAACTCATCTTT
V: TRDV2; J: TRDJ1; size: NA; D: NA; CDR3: CACDTLGGPDKLIF; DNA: TGTGCCTGTGACACCCTGGGAGGCCCCGATAAACTCATCTTT
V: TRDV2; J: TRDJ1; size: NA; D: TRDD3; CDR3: CACDTVLGSVLGHDKLIF; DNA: TGTGCCTGTGACACCGTCCTAGGCTCAGTACTGGGGCACGATAAACTCATCTTT
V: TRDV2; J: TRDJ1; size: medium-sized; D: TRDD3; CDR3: CACDTLGAAYTDKLIF; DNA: TGTGCCTGTGACACGCTGGGGGCGGCTTACACCGATAAACTCATCTTT
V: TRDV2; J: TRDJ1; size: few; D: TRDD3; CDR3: CACDSVLGDSRTDKLIF; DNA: TGTGCCTGTGACTCCGTACTGGGGGATAGTCGAACCGATAAACTCATCTTT
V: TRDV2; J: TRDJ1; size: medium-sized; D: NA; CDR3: CACDTVGGPPYTDKLIF; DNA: TGTGCCTGTGACACCGTGGGAGGACCGCCGTACACCGATAAACTCATCTTT